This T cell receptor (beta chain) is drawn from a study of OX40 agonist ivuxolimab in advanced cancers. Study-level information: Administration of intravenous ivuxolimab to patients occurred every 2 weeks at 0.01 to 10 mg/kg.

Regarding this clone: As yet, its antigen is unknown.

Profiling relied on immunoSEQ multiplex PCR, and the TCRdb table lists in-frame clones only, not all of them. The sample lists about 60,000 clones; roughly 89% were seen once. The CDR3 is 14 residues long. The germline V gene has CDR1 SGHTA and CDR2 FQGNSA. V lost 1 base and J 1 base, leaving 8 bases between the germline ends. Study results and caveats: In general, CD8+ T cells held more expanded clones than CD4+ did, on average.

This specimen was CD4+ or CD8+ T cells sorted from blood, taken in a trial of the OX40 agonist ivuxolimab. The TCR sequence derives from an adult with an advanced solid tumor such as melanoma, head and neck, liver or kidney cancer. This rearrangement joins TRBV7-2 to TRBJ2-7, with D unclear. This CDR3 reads CASSLEAVSYEQYF. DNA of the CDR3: TGTGCCAGCAGCTTAGAGGCGGTGTCCTACGAGCAGTACTTC.